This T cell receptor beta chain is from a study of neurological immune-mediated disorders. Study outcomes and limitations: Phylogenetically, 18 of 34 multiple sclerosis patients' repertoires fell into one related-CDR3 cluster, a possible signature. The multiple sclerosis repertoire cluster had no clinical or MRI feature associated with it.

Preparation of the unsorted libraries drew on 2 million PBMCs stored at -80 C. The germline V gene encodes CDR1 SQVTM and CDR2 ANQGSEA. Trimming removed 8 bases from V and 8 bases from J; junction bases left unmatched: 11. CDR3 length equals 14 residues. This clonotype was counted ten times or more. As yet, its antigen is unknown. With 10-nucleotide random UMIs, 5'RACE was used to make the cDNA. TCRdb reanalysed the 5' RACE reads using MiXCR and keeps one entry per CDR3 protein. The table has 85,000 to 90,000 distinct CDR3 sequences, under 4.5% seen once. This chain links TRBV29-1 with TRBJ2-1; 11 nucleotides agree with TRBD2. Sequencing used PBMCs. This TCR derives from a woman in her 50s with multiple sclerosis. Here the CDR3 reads CSLKSSGGLYEQFF. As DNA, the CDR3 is TGCAGCTTGAAGTCTAGCGGGGGGCTCTATGAGCAGTTCTTC.